This T cell receptor beta chain was obtained from a study of T cells in localized non-small cell lung cancer. This clone has just a few counts. What it binds is not known. Per germline, CDR1 SGHVS and CDR2 FQNEAQ. This CDR3 spans 15 amino acids. V dropped 0 bases and J dropped 4; count of bases not matched to a gene: 5. Profiling relied on immunoSEQ multiplex PCR, and the TCRdb table lists in-frame clones only, not all of them. Among approximately 41,000 clones listed, 80% to 90% were seen once. Points from the study as a whole: Only one tumor region went through sequencing, so heterogeneity may still be there. Greater blood T cell density accompanied longer overall survival. A median of about 54 of the top 100 tumor clones appeared in adjacent lung, which was paired and uninvolved.

This sequence was found in a male donor at least 60 years old with stage II lung adenocarcinoma. The source was peripheral blood mononuclear cells, collected before any cancer treatment. The rearrangement links TRBV7-8 to TRBJ2-7; 8 nucleotides align to TRBD1. The CDR3 sequence: CASSLADRGPYEQYF. In DNA, the CDR3 is TGTGCCAGCAGCTTAGCTGACAGGGGACCTTACGAGCAGTACTTC.